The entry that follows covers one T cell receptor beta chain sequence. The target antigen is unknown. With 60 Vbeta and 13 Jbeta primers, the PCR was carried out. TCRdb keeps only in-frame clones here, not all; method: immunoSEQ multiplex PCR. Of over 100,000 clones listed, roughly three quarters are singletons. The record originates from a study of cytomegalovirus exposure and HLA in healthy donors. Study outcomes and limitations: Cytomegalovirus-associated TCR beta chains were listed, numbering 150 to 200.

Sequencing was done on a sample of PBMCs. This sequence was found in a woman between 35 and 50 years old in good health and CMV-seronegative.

The CDR3 nucleotides read TGTGCCACCAGCACCCGAAATGGCGAAAAACTGTTTTTT. It yields the protein CATSTRNGEKLFF. The chain employs TRBV15 and TRBJ1-4; no clear D. Germline CDR1 LNHNV, CDR2 YYDKDF (reference sequence). The CDR3 covers 13 residues. Trimming removed 4 bases from V and 8 bases from J, with 11 bases in between.